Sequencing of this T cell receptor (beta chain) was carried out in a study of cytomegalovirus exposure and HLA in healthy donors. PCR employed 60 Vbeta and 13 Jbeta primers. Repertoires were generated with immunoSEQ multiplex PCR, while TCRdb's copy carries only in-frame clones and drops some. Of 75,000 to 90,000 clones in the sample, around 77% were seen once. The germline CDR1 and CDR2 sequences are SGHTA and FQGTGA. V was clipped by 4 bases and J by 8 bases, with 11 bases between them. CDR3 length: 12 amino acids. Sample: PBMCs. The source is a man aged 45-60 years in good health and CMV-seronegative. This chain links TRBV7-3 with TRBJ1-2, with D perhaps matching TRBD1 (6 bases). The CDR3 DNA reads TGTGCCAGCAGCTCAAGCAGGGGAGGCTACACCTTC. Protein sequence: CASSSSRGGYTF.